Listed below are T cell receptor beta chains from one sample, sequenced in a study of regulatory T cells in long-lasting Graves disease. From the multiplex PCR reads, TCRdb called clonotypes with MiXCR, one entry per CDR3 protein. Among some 330,000 distinct CDR3 sequences listed, less than 30% were seen once. The sample here was peripheral blood mononuclear cells (PBMCs), taken when the disease was refractory, from a patient treated with antithyroid drugs. These receptors were taken from a woman aged 40 to 50 with Graves disease. CDR3s include the opening cysteine and the closing phenylalanine or tryptophan. A D gene is named only where the DNA matches it firmly. A clone size is listed for some rows: how often the clone was seen (once, few, many), or a class if it is expanded.

V gene: TRBV2
D gene: TRBD2
J gene: TRBJ2-7
clone size: many
CDR3 protein: CASSRLAGGSEQYF
CDR3 DNA: TGTGCCAGCTCCAGACTAGCGGGAGGTTCCGAGCAGTACTTC

V gene: TRBV11-2
D gene: .
J gene: TRBJ1-4
clone size: many
CDR3 protein: CASSFTGTTNEKLFF
CDR3 DNA: TGTGCCAGCAGCTTCACAGGAACAACTAATGAAAAACTGTTTTTT

V gene: TRBV7-3
D gene: .
J gene: TRBJ2-2
clone size: .
CDR3 protein: CASSVSLNTGELFF
CDR3 DNA: TGTGCCAGCAGCGTATCGCTTAACACCGGGGAGCTGTTTTTT

V gene: TRBV7-2
D gene: TRBD2
J gene: TRBJ2-5
clone size: many
CDR3 protein: CASSSGLAVQETQYF
CDR3 DNA: TGTGCCAGCAGCTCCGGACTAGCGGTCCAAGAGACCCAGTACTTC

V gene: TRBV20-1
D gene: TRBD1
J gene: TRBJ1-2
clone size: .
CDR3 protein: CSAGDRGVGYTF
CDR3 DNA: TGCAGTGCTGGAGACAGGGGGGTGGGCTACACCTTC

V gene: TRBV28
D gene: .
J gene: TRBJ2-6
clone size: many
CDR3 protein: CASSYGDGANVLTF
CDR3 DNA: TGTGCCAGCAGCTACGGGGATGGGGCCAACGTCCTGACTTTC

V gene: TRBV7-9
D gene: TRBD2
J gene: TRBJ2-3
clone size: .
CDR3 protein: CASSLRASGGPDTQYF
CDR3 DNA: TGTGCCAGCAGCTTACGGGCTAGCGGGGGCCCAGATACGCAGTATTTT

V gene: TRBV28
D gene: TRBD2
J gene: TRBJ2-7
clone size: many
CDR3 protein: CASSFGRAGAYEQYF
CDR3 DNA: TGTGCCAGCAGTTTTGGGAGGGCAGGCGCCTACGAGCAGTACTTC

V gene: TRBV10-3
D gene: TRBD2
J gene: TRBJ2-7
clone size: few
CDR3 protein: CAISGLARTYEQYF
CDR3 DNA: TGTGCCATCAGCGGACTAGCGAGGACCTACGAGCAGTACTTC

V gene: TRBV20-1
D gene: TRBD1
J gene: TRBJ2-2
clone size: few
CDR3 protein: CSASPQGAVSTGELFF
CDR3 DNA: TGCAGTGCTAGCCCCCAGGGGGCGGTAAGCACCGGGGAGCTGTTTTTT

V gene: TRBV27
D gene: TRBD1
J gene: TRBJ2-5
clone size: .
CDR3 protein: CATGQGTQETQYF
CDR3 DNA: TGTGCCACGGGACAGGGGACCCAAGAGACCCAGTACTTC

V gene: TRBV6-1
D gene: .
J gene: TRBJ1-5
clone size: .
CDR3 protein: CASSRRTVKGQPQHF
CDR3 DNA: TGTGCCAGCAGCAGGAGGACAGTAAAAGGTCAGCCCCAGCATTTT

V gene: TRBV2
D gene: .
J gene: TRBJ2-7
clone size: many
CDR3 protein: CASSGEGAASYEQYF
CDR3 DNA: TGTGCCAGCAGTGGGGAGGGGGCCGCATCCTACGAGCAGTACTTC

V gene: TRBV5-1
D gene: .
J gene: TRBJ1-6
clone size: .
CDR3 protein: CASSLLTGYNSPLHF
CDR3 DNA: TGCGCCAGCAGCTTGCTGACAGGATATAATTCACCCCTCCACTTT

V gene: TRBV11-2
D gene: TRBD2
J gene: TRBJ2-7
clone size: .
CDR3 protein: CASSSNAGTSGSQYF
CDR3 DNA: TGTGCCAGCAGCTCAAACGCCGGGACTAGCGGGTCGCAGTACTTC

V gene: TRBV20-1
D gene: TRBD2
J gene: TRBJ2-1
clone size: .
CDR3 protein: CSARDRWDYYNEQFF
CDR3 DNA: TGCAGTGCTAGAGATCGTTGGGACTACTACAATGAGCAGTTCTTC

V gene: TRBV29-1
D gene: .
J gene: TRBJ2-7
clone size: many
CDR3 protein: CSGKGMNEQYF
CDR3 DNA: TGCAGCGGGAAGGGGATGAACGAGCAGTACTTC

V gene: TRBV30
D gene: .
J gene: TRBJ2-7
clone size: .
CDR3 protein: CAWSVGVSTYEQYF
CDR3 DNA: TGTGCCTGGAGTGTAGGGGTTAGCACCTACGAGCAGTACTTC

V gene: TRBV20-1
D gene: TRBD1
J gene: TRBJ2-7
clone size: many
CDR3 protein: CSASEDRAYEQYF
CDR3 DNA: TGCAGTGCTAGCGAGGACAGGGCCTACGAGCAGTACTTC

V gene: TRBV2
D gene: .
J gene: TRBJ2-7
clone size: .
CDR3 protein: CASSLYRDPDSYEQYF
CDR3 DNA: TGCGCCAGCAGCCTTTACCGGGACCCAGACTCCTACGAGCAGTACTTC

V gene: TRBV12-3/TRBV12-4
D gene: .
J gene: TRBJ1-5
clone size: many
CDR3 protein: CASSWGGGQPQHF
CDR3 DNA: TGTGCCAGTTCCTGGGGGGGTGGCCAGCCCCAGCATTTT

V gene: TRBV5-1
D gene: .
J gene: TRBJ1-5
clone size: .
CDR3 protein: CASSLGWGLNQPQHF
CDR3 DNA: TGCGCCAGCAGCTTGGGTTGGGGTCTCAATCAGCCCCAGCATTTT

V gene: TRBV5-1
D gene: TRBD1
J gene: TRBJ1-1
clone size: .
CDR3 protein: CASRVQGGTEAFF
CDR3 DNA: TGCGCCAGCAGGGTTCAGGGGGGCACTGAAGCTTTCTTT

V gene: TRBV20-1
D gene: TRBD2
J gene: TRBJ2-7
clone size: few
CDR3 protein: CSAGKLAGVGEQYF
CDR3 DNA: TGCAGTGCCGGTAAACTAGCGGGAGTGGGAGAGCAGTACTTC

V gene: TRBV10-3
D gene: .
J gene: TRBJ2-7
clone size: many
CDR3 protein: CAISEGTSNLYEQYF
CDR3 DNA: TGTGCCATCAGTGAAGGGACATCTAACCTCTACGAGCAGTACTTC

V gene: TRBV28
D gene: .
J gene: TRBJ2-3
clone size: .
CDR3 protein: CASSEGTNTDTQYF
CDR3 DNA: TGTGCCAGCAGTGAGGGGACAAACACAGATACGCAGTATTTT

V gene: TRBV2
D gene: .
J gene: TRBJ1-1
clone size: many
CDR3 protein: CASSLTPRPMNTEAFF
CDR3 DNA: TGTGCCAGCAGTCTCACACCCCGCCCAATGAACACTGAAGCTTTCTTT

V gene: TRBV7-9
D gene: .
J gene: TRBJ1-1
clone size: .
CDR3 protein: CASSLADWTETEAFF
CDR3 DNA: TGTGCCAGCAGCCTGGCCGATTGGACGGAGACTGAAGCTTTCTTT

V gene: TRBV7-3
D gene: .
J gene: TRBJ2-6
clone size: .
CDR3 protein: CASSLNWVSGANVLTF
CDR3 DNA: TGTGCCAGCAGCTTAAACTGGGTCTCTGGGGCCAACGTCCTGACTTTC

V gene: TRBV28
D gene: .
J gene: TRBJ2-5
clone size: many
CDR3 protein: CASSPWSSRQETQYF
CDR3 DNA: TGTGCCAGCAGCCCTTGGTCGTCCAGGCAGGAGACCCAGTACTTC

V gene: TRBV20-1
D gene: .
J gene: TRBJ2-7
clone size: few
CDR3 protein: CSARRLRSSYEQYF
CDR3 DNA: TGCAGTGCTCGGAGACTGAGGAGCTCCTACGAGCAGTACTTC

V gene: TRBV20-1
D gene: TRBD1
J gene: TRBJ1-5
clone size: .
CDR3 protein: CSARGGGQFSNQPQHF
CDR3 DNA: TGCAGTGCTAGAGGGGGGGGACAGTTTTCCAATCAGCCCCAGCATTTT

V gene: TRBV28
D gene: .
J gene: TRBJ1-2
clone size: many
CDR3 protein: CASSFRRYGYTF
CDR3 DNA: TGTGCCAGCAGTTTTCGAAGGTATGGCTACACCTTC

V gene: TRBV20-1
D gene: TRBD1
J gene: TRBJ1-5
clone size: .
CDR3 protein: CSMGKDRDNQPQHF
CDR3 DNA: TGCAGTATGGGTAAGGACAGGGACAATCAGCCCCAGCATTTT

V gene: TRBV20-1
D gene: .
J gene: TRBJ2-7
clone size: .
CDR3 protein: CSASRASDEQYF
CDR3 DNA: TGCAGTGCTAGTAGGGCGTCTGACGAGCAGTACTTC